These 32 T cell receptor beta chains were sequenced from one sample in a study of beta chain features in type 1 diabetes. The antigens for these receptors are not known. Overall study results and limits: Type 1 diabetes patients showed a moderate but significant shortening of TCRB CDR3s in all four CD4+ subsets.

The investigators reverse transcribed all of the isolated RNA, so they sequenced expressed TCRB transcripts. This table comes from immunoSEQ multiplex PCR, and its TCRdb copy is limited to in-frame clones, with some not included. The table includes about 230,000 clones, roughly 16% detected once. The sample consisted of naive CD4+ T cells from blood. The receptor source for this set is a young man with type 1 diabetes.

In this sample, this clone turned up a few times. The rearrangement uses TRBV5-1 and TRBJ2-5; no clear D gene. Germline lookup yields CDR1 SGHRS and CDR2 YFSETQ. CDR3 length equals 14 residues. V lost 2 bases and J 6 bases, leaving 14 bases between the germline ends. Here the CDR3 reads CASSLGTVLQTQYF. The CDR3 DNA sequence: TGCGCCAGCAGCTTAGGAACAGTCCTACAGACCCAGTACTTC.

The CDR3 nucleotides read TGCGCCAGCAGCCAAGGACAGGGGCGATTAAGGGATGAGCAGTTCTTC. It specifies CASSQGQGRLRDEQFF. J is TRBJ2-1 and V is TRBV4-3; the match to TRBD1 covers 8 bases. This CDR3 spans 16 amino acids. V was pared by 1 base and J by 8 bases, with 10 bases of the junction left unmatched. Germline values: CDR1 LGHNA, CDR2 YSLEER.

The chain has TRBV2 and TRBJ2-2; D unclear. Germline CDR1 SNHLY, CDR2 FYNNEI. V was clipped by 4 bases and J by 10 bases, with 4 bases between them. The CDR3 extends over 10 amino acids. CDR3 bases: TGTGCCAGCAGTGTCGAGGAGCTGTTTTTT. Encoded protein: CASSVEELFF.

The CDR3 DNA reads as TGTGCCAGCTCACCACCGTTGGCAGGGACCCGCGAGCAGTACTTC. Protein sequence: CASSPPLAGTREQYF. The genes are TRBV18 and TRBJ2-7, with D tentatively TRBD1 or TRBD2 (5 bases each). Germline values: CDR1 KGHSH, CDR2 LQKENI. The CDR3 loop spans 15 amino acids. V was pared by 0 bases and J by 6 bases, with 15 bases between. Supplemented by reference TRBV18 and TRBJ2-7, the full variable domain reads NAGVMQNPRHLVRRRGQEARLRCSPMKGHSHVYWYRQLPEEGLKFMVYLQKENIIDESGMPKERFSAEFPKEGPSILRIQQVVRGDSAAYFCASSPPLAGTREQYFGPGTRLTVT.

This chain links TRBV4-3 with TRBJ1-4; weak D call: TRBD1 (6 bases). CDR1 LGHNA and CDR2 YSLEER come from the germline V gene. Between the trimmed V and J ends, which lost 1 base and 4 bases, there was a span of 13 bases. This CDR3 spans 16 amino acids. The CDR3 region is CASSQGRQVINEKLFF. In nucleotides, the CDR3 is TGCGCCAGCAGCCAAGGGAGACAGGTTATTAATGAAAAACTGTTTTTT.

This clone was observed a few times. The chain recombines TRBV28 with TRBJ2-5; D may match TRBD1 or TRBD2 (6 bases each). Deletions cut 6 bases from V and 0 bases from J, with 17 bases between. The CDR3 is 16 residues long. Germline assignment: CDR1 MDHEN and CDR2 SYDVKM. The CDR3 is CASRPTGRPYQETQYF. The CDR3 coding sequence is TGTGCCAGCAGACCAACAGGGAGGCCGTACCAAGAGACCCAGTACTTC.

There are a few counts of this clone. CDR3 sequence (DNA): TGTGCCAGCAGCCGTAAGACTAGCGGTGGTTACAATGAGCAGTTCTTC. Protein product: CASSRKTSGGYNEQFF. The chain combines TRBV11-3 with TRBJ2-1; 9 positions agree with TRBD2. Germline V gene sequence: CDR1 SGHNT, CDR2 YENEEA. The CDR3 loop spans 16 amino acids. V was pared by 5 bases and J by 4 bases, with 9 bases of the junction left unmatched.

This clone was seen more than once but under ten times. V is TRBV12-5 and J is TRBJ1-1; perhaps TRBD1 as D (5 bases). CDR1 is LGHNT and CDR2 is FRNRAP in the germline V gene. Trimming pared 7 bases from V and 5 bases from J, leaving 20 bases between. This CDR3 has 15 residues. In DNA, the CDR3 is TGTGCTAGTGCCAGAAGGAGTCTGGGGGGGACTGAAGCTTTCTTT. Translated, it gives CASARRSLGGTEAFF.

The chain carries TRBV30 and TRBJ2-2; 7 bases are shared with TRBD1. Unmatched junction bases numbered 7, after V lost 5 bases and J lost 7 bases. The CDR3 length is 13 residues. Per the germline V gene, CDR1 is GTSNPN and CDR2 is SVGIG (reference sequence). CDR3 DNA: TGTGCCTGGGACAGGGTCGCGATCGGGGAGCTGTTTTTT. Amino acid sequence: CAWDRVAIGELFF.

This sequence joins TRBV5-6 and TRBJ1-4; D gene ambiguous. The germline CDR1 and CDR2 sequences are SGHDT and YYEEEE. The length of the CDR3 is 11 residues. With 2 bases removed from V and 8 bases from J, the gap between germline ends came to 4 bases. The CDR3 DNA is TGTGCCAGCAGCTTAGACGAAAAACTGTTTTTT. Translating gives CASSLDEKLFF.

This clone was counted between two and nine times. This rearrangement joins TRBV7-9 to TRBJ2-3; the D gene is possibly TRBD2 (6 bases). The CDR3 extends over 15 amino acids. CDR1 SEHNR and CDR2 FQNEAQ come from the germline V gene (reference sequence). The ends were cut back, 4 bases at V and 2 bases at J, with 13 bases in the middle. The CDR3 reads CASSSLGSPTDTQYF. In DNA, the CDR3 is TGTGCCAGCAGCTCCCTCGGGAGCCCCACAGATACGCAGTATTTT.

This chain connects TRBV30 to TRBJ2-7; possible D gene TRBD1, 6 bases. CDR3 length equals 14 residues. Trimming removed 1 base from V and 0 bases from J, with 10 bases in between. Looked up from germline, CDR1 is GTSNPN and CDR2 is SVGIG (reference sequence). The CDR3 DNA reads TGTGCCTGGAGTGGGGACACGAGCTCCTACGAGCAGTACTTC. Translation gives CAWSGDTSSYEQYF.

V gene TRBV5-1 combines with J gene TRBJ2-3; either TRBD1 or TRBD2 may fit D (5 bases each). Trimming stripped 2 bases from V and 1 base from J, with 14 bases between. Per the germline V gene, CDR1 is SGHRS and CDR2 is YFSETQ. The CDR3 runs 16 residues. CDR3 loop: CASSFNRDGGTDTQYF. CDR3 DNA sequence: TGCGCCAGCAGCTTTAACCGGGACGGAGGCACAGATACGCAGTATTTT.

The genes are TRBV13 and TRBJ2-7, with 9 bases matching TRBD2. The CDR3 is made up of 14 amino acids. Germline CDR1 PRHDT, CDR2 FYEKMQ (reference sequence). The V segment lost 5 bases and the J segment 3 bases; nucleotides outside the gene matches: 5. The CDR3 is CASSHSGGGYEQYF. CDR3 nucleotide sequence: TGTGCCAGCAGCCATAGCGGGGGAGGCTACGAGCAGTACTTC.

The chain joins TRBV28 to TRBJ1-2, with D tentatively TRBD1 (5 bases). CDR1 is MDHEN and CDR2 is SYDVKM in the germline V gene. V dropped 1 base and J dropped 6 bases, with 12 bases sitting between them. CDR3 size: 14 residues. The CDR3 sequence is CASSLSAGRHGYTF. The DNA of the CDR3 is TGTGCCAGCAGTTTATCAGCAGGGCGCCATGGCTACACCTTC.

Remarks on this clone: Other DNA sequences in this sample translate to the same CDR3. The chain recombines TRBV7-2 with TRBJ2-7; no definite D call. V dropped 5 bases and J dropped 3 bases, with 5 bases sitting between them. There are 11 residues in the CDR3. CDR1 and CDR2 (germline): SGHTA, FQGNSA. The DNA for the CDR3 is TGTGCCAGCAGCGGGTACTACGAGCAGTACTTC. Its translation: CASSGYYEQYF.

The chain links TRBV9 to TRBJ2-1; TRBD2 is a possible D gene (6 bases). Per the germline V gene, CDR1 is SGDLS and CDR2 is YYNGEE. The CDR3 consists of 15 residues. Trimming removed 2 bases from V and 5 bases from J, with 14 bases in between. CDR3 sequence: CASSVRLAQNNEQFF. The DNA for the CDR3 is TGTGCCAGCAGCGTTAGGCTAGCGCAGAACAATGAGCAGTTCTTC.

The chain links TRBV27 to TRBJ1-5; no clear D gene. The germline V gene encodes CDR1 MNHEY and CDR2 SMNVEV (reference sequence). The CDR3 contains 17 residues. The V and J ends lost 6 bases and 0 bases respectively, with 18 bases between them. CDR3 loop: CASSKNRNQYSNQPQHF. The CDR3 coding sequence is TGTGCCAGCAGCAAGAACAGAAACCAATATAGCAATCAGCCCCAGCATTTT.

The chain recombines TRBV7-6 with TRBJ2-2; tentatively, D is TRBD1 or TRBD2 (5 bases each). Trimming took 1 base from V and 5 from J, leaving 11 bases between them. CDR3 length: 15 residues. CDR1 and CDR2 from the germline V gene are SGHVS and FNYEAQ. The CDR3, as DNA: TGTGCCAGCAGCTTAGTAGGCAGGGAGACCGGGGAGCTGTTTTTT. It specifies CASSLVGRETGELFF.

This clone was seen more than once but under ten times. This chain connects TRBV28 to TRBJ2-1; 10 nucleotides agree with TRBD2. The CDR3 contains 19 residues. Germline CDR1 is MDHEN and CDR2 is SYDVKM. J was trimmed by 1 base and V by 6 bases; bases with no gene match: 15. The CDR3 reads CASRTLRQTSGVSYNEQFF. CDR3 DNA sequence: TGTGCCAGCAGGACGCTCCGTCAAACTAGCGGGGTTTCCTACAATGAGCAGTTCTTC.

The V and J genes are TRBV6-5 and TRBJ1-4; unclear D gene. V was clipped by 8 bases and J by 4 bases, with 14 bases between them. There are 14 residues in the CDR3. Germline assignment: CDR1 MNHEY and CDR2 SVGAGI. CDR3 loop: CASARSTRNEKLFF. For the CDR3, the DNA is TGTGCCAGCGCTAGGTCAACGCGTAATGAAAAACTGTTTTTT.

The rearrangement joins TRBV14 to TRBJ1-2, with unresolved D. The V gene's germline CDR1 is SGHDN and CDR2 FVKESK. This CDR3 contains 15 residues. Trimming pared 3 bases from V and 2 bases from J, leaving 13 bases between. The CDR3 reads CASSQRLRGNYGYTF. CDR3 sequence (DNA): TGTGCCAGCAGCCAGAGGCTCCGCGGGAACTATGGCTACACCTTC.

The chain links TRBV7-9 to TRBJ2-7; D is possibly TRBD1 (6 bases). The CDR3 has 14 residues. V lost 1 base and J lost 6, with 13 bases in between. Germline CDR1 SEHNR, CDR2 FQNEAQ (reference sequence). The CDR3 spells CASSLGQVLGEQYF. CDR3 DNA: TGTGCCAGCAGCTTAGGACAGGTCCTAGGCGAGCAGTACTTC.

V gene TRBV29-1 combines with J gene TRBJ2-5; D is undetermined. Germline V gives CDR1 SQVTM, CDR2 ANQGSEA. The CDR3 is 14 amino acids. The V end was cut by 0 bases, the J end by 5 bases, with 13 bases between. CDR3 nucleotides: TGCAGCGTTGAAGAGACCCTCTATCGGGAGACCCAGTACTTC. This encodes CSVEETLYRETQYF.

For this clone: This specimen includes other DNA sequences encoding the same CDR3. V and J are TRBV2 and TRBJ2-3; 10 bases match TRBD2. Trimming at V came to 4 bases and at J to 2 bases, leaving 6 bases not matched to a gene. There are 16 residues in the CDR3. Germline values: CDR1 SNHLY, CDR2 FYNNEI. The CDR3: CASSGGLAGATDTQYF. DNA for the CDR3: TGTGCCAGCAGTGGCGGGCTAGCGGGAGCCACAGATACGCAGTATTTT.

This clone was seen a handful of times. This rearrangement joins TRBV4-3 to TRBJ2-2; no clear D gene. CDR1 and CDR2 (germline): LGHNA, YSLEER. The CDR3 is 15 amino acids. Trimming took off 1 base at V and 3 bases at J, with 9 bases between the two ends. Written as DNA, the CDR3 is TGCGCCAGCAGCCAAGGGGATTGGTACACCGGGGAGCTGTTTTTT. Translating gives CASSQGDWYTGELFF.

The chain couples TRBV9 to TRBJ2-5; D tentatively fits TRBD1 or TRBD2 (5 bases each). This CDR3 has 16 residues. The germline V and J ends were trimmed by 4 bases and 5 bases, with 21 bases remaining between them. Germline lookup yields CDR1 SGDLS and CDR2 YYNGEE. In DNA form, the CDR3 reads TGTGCCAGCAGCTTCTCCGGGACGGGGAACGTGGAGACCCAGTACTTC. Translating gives CASSFSGTGNVETQYF.

This clone was counted a few times. The chain couples TRBV6-5 to TRBJ2-6; D remains unclear. CDR1 is MNHEY, CDR2 SVGAGI, per germline. V was trimmed by 4 bases and J by 0 bases, leaving 7 bases between them. This CDR3 is 15 amino acids long. The CDR3 reads CASSLGISGANVLTF. The CDR3 DNA is TGTGCCAGCAGTTTGGGGATCTCTGGGGCCAACGTCCTGACTTTC.

This chain joins TRBV30 and TRBJ1-3; no clear D gene. Trimming shortened V by 0 bases and J by 4 bases, and 7 bases separated the two germline ends. The CDR3 sequence is 13 residues long. Germline V gives CDR1 GTSNPN, CDR2 SVGIG (reference sequence). CDR3 protein: CAWSVLGGNTIYF. DNA for the CDR3: TGTGCCTGGAGTGTACTAGGCGGAAACACCATATATTTT.

The chain links TRBV29-1 to TRBJ1-3, with a tentative D call TRBD1 (5 bases). The CDR3 covers 12 residues. CDR1 and CDR2 (germline): SQVTM, ANQGSEA. Between the trimmed V and J ends, which lost 7 bases and 0 bases, there was a span of 7 bases. The CDR3 bases are TGCAGCGCAGACAGCTCTGGAAACACCATATATTTT. Translating gives CSADSSGNTIYF.

This clone has just a few counts. The chain employs TRBV7-8 and TRBJ2-5; D perhaps matches TRBD1 (7 bases). The CDR3 length is 15 residues. Trimming took off 5 bases at V and 4 bases at J, with 17 bases between the two ends. Germline V CDR1 and CDR2: SGHVS, FQNEAQ. The CDR3 DNA is TGTGCCAGCAGCCCCGGTGCAGGGGGGCGAGAGACCCAGTACTTC. Its protein is CASSPGAGGRETQYF.

The V and J genes are TRBV27 and TRBJ2-1; D remains ambiguous. Germline values: CDR1 MNHEY, CDR2 SMNVEV (reference sequence). V was clipped by 6 bases and J by 0 bases, with 15 bases between them. The CDR3 spans 16 residues. The CDR3 DNA is TGTGCCAGCAGCCTTTGGGCGCGGAGCTCCTACAATGAGCAGTTCTTC. Protein product: CASSLWARSSYNEQFF.